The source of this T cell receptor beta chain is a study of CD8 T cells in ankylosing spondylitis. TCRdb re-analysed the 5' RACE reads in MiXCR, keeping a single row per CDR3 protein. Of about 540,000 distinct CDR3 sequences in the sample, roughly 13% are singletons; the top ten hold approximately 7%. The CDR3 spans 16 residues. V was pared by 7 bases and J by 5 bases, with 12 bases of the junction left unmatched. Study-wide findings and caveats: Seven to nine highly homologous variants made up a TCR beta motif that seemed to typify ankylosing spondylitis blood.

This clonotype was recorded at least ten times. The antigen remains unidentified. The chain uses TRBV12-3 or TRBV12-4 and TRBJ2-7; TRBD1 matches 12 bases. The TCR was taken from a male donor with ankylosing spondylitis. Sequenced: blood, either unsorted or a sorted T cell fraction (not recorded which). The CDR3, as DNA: TGTGCCAGCACCCATGCGAGGGGACAGGGGGCGCACGAGCAGTACTTC. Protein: CASTHARGQGAHEQYF.